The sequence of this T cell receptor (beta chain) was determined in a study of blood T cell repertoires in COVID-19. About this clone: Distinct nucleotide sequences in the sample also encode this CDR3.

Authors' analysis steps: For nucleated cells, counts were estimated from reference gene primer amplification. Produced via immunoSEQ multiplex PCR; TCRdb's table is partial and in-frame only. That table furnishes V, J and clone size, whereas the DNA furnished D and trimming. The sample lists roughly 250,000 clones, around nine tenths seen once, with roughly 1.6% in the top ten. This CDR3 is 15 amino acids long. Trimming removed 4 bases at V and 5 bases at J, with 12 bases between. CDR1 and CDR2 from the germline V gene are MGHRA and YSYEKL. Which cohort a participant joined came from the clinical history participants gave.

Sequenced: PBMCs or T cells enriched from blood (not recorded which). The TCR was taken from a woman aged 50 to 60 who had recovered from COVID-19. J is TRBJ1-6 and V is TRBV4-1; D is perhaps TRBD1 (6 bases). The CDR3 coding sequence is TGCGCCAGCAGCCTAGACAGGAATAATAATTCACCCCTCCACTTT. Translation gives CASSLDRNNNSPLHF.